This T cell receptor beta chain was captured in a study of blood T cell repertoires in COVID-19 (dated by TCRdb to 2018 to 2020). Context from the whole study: The collaborator samples originated in the United States, Italy and Spain and spanned the acute and convalescent phases of COVID-19. The material from the prospective study consisted of cDNA or gDNA derived from T cells, B-cell-depleted T cells, or PBMCs. Subjects who had been exposed to COVID-19, were actively infected with it, or had recovered from it provided the deeply sampled blood TCRbeta repertoires that made up the dataset. The repertoires were made available in a free public database intended to serve as a resource for research on the immune response to SARS-CoV-2. The samples were drawn from two sources: the first 160 participants of the ongoing ImmuneRACE study, and over 950 subjects contributed by 6 global collaborators. Sample metadata almost always included a de-identified subject ID, COVID-19 status, age in years and sex. Where HLA class I and class II types were available, the types were taken from metadata supplied by the sample provider, not from assay-based typing.

TCRbeta CDR3 regions were amplified from genomic DNA using the immunoSEQ Assay, a bias-controlled multiplex PCR. For the original study's pipeline: Nucleated cell counts per sample were estimated from amplification of reference gene primers within the assay. Sequence reads were collapsed and filtered to measure the absolute abundance of every unique TCRbeta CDR3 rearrangement. For each sample, productive Simpson clonality was calculated by taking the square root of Simpson's diversity index across productive rearrangements. Drawn from immuneACCESS, this table holds only the in-frame rearrangements with V and J called that TCRdb kept. Clones are partly lost; checked studies trace under half to an unresolved V gene and leave the rest unexplained. The D gene and trimming were derived from the DNA, and the V and J assignments and clone size from that table. The table for this sample lists over 200,000 clones; roughly 94% of them were counted only once. The ten largest account for around 1.2% of the sample.

Collaborating institutions collected whole blood in K2EDTA tubes following their own protocols. For TCRbeta analysis, collaborators shipped samples as frozen whole blood, isolated PBMCs, or DNA extracted from either of those sample types. Turning to this clone: Its antigen is unknown. No per-base quality is available; no much larger clone lies one base away.

Results and caveats for the whole study, not just this receptor: The quantity of clinical and demographic metadata differed by source and by participant and was supplied without curation.

This clonotype was sampled from a man aged 30 to 39 with acute or convalescent COVID-19. The specimen was peripheral blood.

The DNA sequence reads TGTGCCAGCAGCTTGGAACAGGGGGTTCGGGATCAGCCCCAGCATTTT. It encodes CASSLEQGVRDQPQHF. This chain is built from TRBV5-8 and TRBJ1-5; TRBD1 lines up with 8 middle nucleotides. Based on the germline V gene, the CDR1 and CDR2 sequences are SGHTS and YDEGEE. The CDR3 holds 16 amino acids from the cysteine to the phenylalanine. CDR3 DNA is the only sequence kept; it has 48 bases, read in frame from the first base. Compared with germline, V lacks 0 bases and J lacks 5 bases; bases without a gene match: 7.